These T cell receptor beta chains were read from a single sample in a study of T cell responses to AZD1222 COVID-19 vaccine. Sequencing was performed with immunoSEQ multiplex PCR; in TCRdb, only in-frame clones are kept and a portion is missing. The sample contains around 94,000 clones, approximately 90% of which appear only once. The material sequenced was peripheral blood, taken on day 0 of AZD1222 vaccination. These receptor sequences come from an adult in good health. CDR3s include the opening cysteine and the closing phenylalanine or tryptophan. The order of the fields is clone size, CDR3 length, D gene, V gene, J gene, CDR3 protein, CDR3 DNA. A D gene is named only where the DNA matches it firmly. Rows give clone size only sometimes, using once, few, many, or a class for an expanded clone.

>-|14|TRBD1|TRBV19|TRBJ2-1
CASTKGQGKGEQFF
TGTGCCAGTACAAAGGGACAGGGGAAGGGTGAGCAGTTCTTC
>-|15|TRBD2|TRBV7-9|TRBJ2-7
CASSRLTSGAGEQYF
TGTGCCAGCAGCCGATTGACTAGCGGGGCGGGCGAGCAGTACTTC
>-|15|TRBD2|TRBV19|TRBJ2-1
CASMRSGGAITEQFF
TGTGCCAGTATGCGGAGCGGGGGGGCCATAACTGAGCAGTTCTTC
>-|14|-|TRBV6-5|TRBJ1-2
CASSYQGQSYGYTF
TGTGCCAGCAGTTACCAGGGTCAAAGCTATGGCTACACCTTC
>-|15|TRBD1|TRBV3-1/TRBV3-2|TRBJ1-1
CASSPRGQGDTEAFF
TGTGCCAGCAGCCCGAGAGGTCAGGGGGACACTGAAGCTTTCTTT
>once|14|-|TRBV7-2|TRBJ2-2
CASSLAVGVGELFF
TGTGCCAGCAGCTTGGCCGTAGGAGTCGGGGAGCTGTTTTTT
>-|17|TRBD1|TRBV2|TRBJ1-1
CASSFQGARVLNTEAFF
TGTGCCAGCAGTTTTCAGGGGGCGCGGGTCTTGAACACTGAAGCTTTCTTT
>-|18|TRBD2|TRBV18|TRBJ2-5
CASSPRTSGGARQETQYF
TGTGCCAGCTCACCGAGGACTAGCGGGGGGGCCCGCCAAGAGACCCAGTACTTC
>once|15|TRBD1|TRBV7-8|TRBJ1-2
CASSLSGQVNYGYTF
TGTGCCAGCAGCTTATCGGGACAGGTGAACTATGGCTACACCTTC
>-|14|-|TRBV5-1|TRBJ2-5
CASSLDWVQETQYF
TGCGCCAGCAGCTTGGACTGGGTCCAAGAGACCCAGTACTTC
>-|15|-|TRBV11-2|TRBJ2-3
CASVAGTSSVNTQYF
TGTGCCAGCGTTGCCGGGACAAGCTCGGTAAATACGCAGTATTTT
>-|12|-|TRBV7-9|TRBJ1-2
CASSRGNYGYTF
TGTGCCAGCAGTAGGGGAAACTATGGCTACACCTTC
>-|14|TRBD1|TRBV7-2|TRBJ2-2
CASSFNRGTGELFF
TGTGCCAGCAGCTTTAACAGGGGCACCGGGGAGCTGTTTTTT
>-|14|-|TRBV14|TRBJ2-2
CASSRTRGTGELFF
TGTGCCAGCAGCCGTACTCGGGGAACCGGGGAGCTGTTTTTT
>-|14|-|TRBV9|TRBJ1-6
CASSAGRGESPLHF
TGTGCCAGCAGCGCCGGCAGGGGTGAGTCACCCCTCCACTTT
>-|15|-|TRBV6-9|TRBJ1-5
CASSYPTGLPQPQHF
TGTGCCAGCAGTTATCCGACAGGTCTGCCTCAGCCCCAGCATTTT
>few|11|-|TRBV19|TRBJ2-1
CASTLGNEQFF
TGTGCCAGTACCCTAGGCAATGAGCAGTTCTTC
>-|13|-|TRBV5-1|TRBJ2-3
CASRQGIADTQYF
TGCGCCAGCAGGCAGGGGATAGCAGATACGCAGTATTTT
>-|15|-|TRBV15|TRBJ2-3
CATSRDRVGGDTQYF
TGTGCCACCAGCAGAGATCGCGTGGGGGGAGATACGCAGTATTTT
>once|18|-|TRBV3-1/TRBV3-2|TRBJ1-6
CASSQALKAGSYNSPLHF
TGTGCCAGCAGCCAAGCGTTAAAGGCGGGTTCCTATAATTCACCCCTCCACTTT
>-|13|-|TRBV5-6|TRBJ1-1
CASSLVGQGFDFF
TGTGCCAGCAGCTTGGTAGGCCAGGGGTTTGATTTCTTT
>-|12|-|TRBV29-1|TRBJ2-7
CSVERSAYEQYF
TGCAGCGTTGAGAGGTCTGCCTACGAGCAGTACTTC
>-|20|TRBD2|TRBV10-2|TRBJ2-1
CASSEILPGLAGSSYNEQFF
TGCGCCAGCAGTGAGATCCTCCCGGGACTAGCGGGGAGTTCCTACAATGAGCAGTTCTTC
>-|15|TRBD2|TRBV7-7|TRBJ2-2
CASTLGSGGTGELFF
TGTGCCAGCACCCTCGGTAGCGGGGGCACCGGGGAGCTGTTTTTT
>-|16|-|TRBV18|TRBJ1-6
CASSPMTGTENSPLHF
TGTGCCAGCTCACCGATGACGGGGACTGAGAATTCACCCCTCCACTTT
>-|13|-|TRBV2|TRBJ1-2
CASSMRQGEGYTF
TGTGCCAGCAGTATGAGGCAGGGTGAAGGCTACACCTTC
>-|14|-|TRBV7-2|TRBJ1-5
CASSLEGNNQPQHF
TGTGCCAGCAGCTTAGAGGGAAACAATCAGCCCCAGCATTTT
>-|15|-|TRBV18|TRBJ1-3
CASSLLQGSGNTIYF
TGTGCCAGCTCACTTCTACAGGGCTCTGGAAACACCATATATTTT
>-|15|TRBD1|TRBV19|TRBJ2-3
CASSINPGTGRTQYF
TGTGCCAGTAGTATAAACCCTGGGACAGGAAGGACGCAGTATTTT
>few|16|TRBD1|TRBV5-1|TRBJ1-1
CASSAHTGTENTEAFF
TGCGCCAGCAGCGCACATACCGGGACAGAGAACACTGAAGCTTTCTTT
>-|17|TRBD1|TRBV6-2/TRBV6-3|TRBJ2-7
CASSNIESRGPSYEQYF
TGTGCCAGCAGCAACATCGAGTCGAGGGGGCCAAGCTACGAGCAGTACTTC
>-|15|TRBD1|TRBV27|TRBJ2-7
CASSLSNRGQREQYF
TGTGCCAGCAGTTTATCAAACAGGGGACAGCGCGAGCAGTACTTC
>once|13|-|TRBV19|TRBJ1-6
CASRRQINSPLHF
TGTGCCAGTAGGCGACAGATTAATTCACCCCTCCACTTT
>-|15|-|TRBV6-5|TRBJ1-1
CASSYSSRANTEAFF
TGTGCCAGCAGTTACTCGTCCCGGGCAAACACTGAAGCTTTCTTT
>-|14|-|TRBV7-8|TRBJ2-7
CASSLGDKYYEQYF
TGTGCCAGCAGCTTAGGGGACAAATACTACGAGCAGTACTTC
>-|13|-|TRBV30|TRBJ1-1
CAWIGFEGPEAFF
TGTGCCTGGATCGGATTTGAAGGCCCTGAAGCTTTCTTT
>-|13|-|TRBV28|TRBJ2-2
CASMTLNTGELFF
TGTGCCAGCATGACCCTGAACACCGGGGAGCTGTTTTTT
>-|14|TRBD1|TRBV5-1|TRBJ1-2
CASSFATGGYGYTF
TGCGCCAGCAGCTTCGCGACAGGGGGATATGGCTACACCTTC
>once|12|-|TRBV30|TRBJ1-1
CAWTRGATEAFF
TGTGCCTGGACCCGGGGGGCGACTGAAGCTTTCTTT
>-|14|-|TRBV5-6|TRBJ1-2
CASSLSSRSYGYTF
TGTGCCAGCAGCCTATCTAGTAGGTCCTATGGCTACACCTTC
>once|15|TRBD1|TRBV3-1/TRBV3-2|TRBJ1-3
CASSQDRGGGNTIYF
TGTGCCAGCAGCCAAGACAGGGGGGGCGGAAACACCATATATTTT
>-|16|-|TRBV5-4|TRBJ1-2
CASSSPRGGTGYGYTF
TGTGCCAGCAGCTCACCTCGTGGGGGAACTGGCTATGGCTACACCTTC
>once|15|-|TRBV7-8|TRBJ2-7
CASSLGGPPPYEQYF
TGTGCCAGCAGCTTAGGGGGGCCACCTCCCTACGAGCAGTACTTC
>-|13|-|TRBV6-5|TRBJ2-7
CASSTSTAYEQYF
TGTGCCAGCAGTACCTCGACAGCCTACGAGCAGTACTTC
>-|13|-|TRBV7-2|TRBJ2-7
CASSLAGNYEQYF
TGTGCCAGCAGCTTAGCCGGGAACTACGAGCAGTACTTC
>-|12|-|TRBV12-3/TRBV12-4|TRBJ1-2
CASQPGPYGYTF
TGTGCCAGCCAGCCGGGACCCTATGGCTACACCTTC
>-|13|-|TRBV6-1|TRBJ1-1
CASSEERNTEAFF
TGTGCCAGCAGTGAAGAACGGAACACTGAAGCTTTCTTT
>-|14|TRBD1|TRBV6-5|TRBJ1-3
CASARTGGGNTIYF
TGTGCCAGCGCCAGGACAGGGGGCGGGAACACCATATATTTT
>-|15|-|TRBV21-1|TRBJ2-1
CASSPRVDSQVEQFF
TGTGCCAGCAGTCCAAGGGTGGACAGTCAGGTTGAGCAGTTCTTC
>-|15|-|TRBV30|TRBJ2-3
CAWSPILESTDTQYF
TGTGCCTGGAGCCCTATACTAGAGAGCACAGATACGCAGTATTTT
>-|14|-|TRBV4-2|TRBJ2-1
CASSQGDFGIEQFF
TGTGCCAGCAGCCAAGGTGATTTCGGGATTGAGCAGTTCTTC
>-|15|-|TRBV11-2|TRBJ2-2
CASSLGRSYTGELFF
TGTGCCAGCAGCTTAGGACGGAGTTACACCGGGGAGCTGTTTTTT
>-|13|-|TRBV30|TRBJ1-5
CAWTPGQNQPQHF
TGTGCCTGGACCCCCGGCCAAAATCAGCCCCAGCATTTT
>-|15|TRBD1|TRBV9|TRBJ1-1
CASSVGGTGNTEAFF
TGTGCCAGCAGCGTAGGGGGGACAGGGAACACTGAAGCTTTCTTT
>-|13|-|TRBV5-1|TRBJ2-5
CASSLAEWETQYF
TGCGCCAGCAGCTTGGCAGAATGGGAGACCCAGTACTTC
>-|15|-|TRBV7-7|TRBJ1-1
CASSLAKDTVTEAFF
TGTGCTAGCAGCTTAGCAAAGGACACTGTTACTGAAGCTTTCTTT